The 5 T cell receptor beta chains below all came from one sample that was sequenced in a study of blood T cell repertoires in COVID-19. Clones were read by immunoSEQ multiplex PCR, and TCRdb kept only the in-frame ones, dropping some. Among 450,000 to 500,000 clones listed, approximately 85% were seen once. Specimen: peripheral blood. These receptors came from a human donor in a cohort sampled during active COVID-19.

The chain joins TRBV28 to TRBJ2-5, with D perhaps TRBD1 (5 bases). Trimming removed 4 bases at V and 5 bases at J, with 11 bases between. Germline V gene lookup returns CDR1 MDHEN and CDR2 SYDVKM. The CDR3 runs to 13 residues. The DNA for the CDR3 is TGTGCCAGCAGTTCCGGACACCGGGAGACCCAGTACTTC. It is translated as CASSSGHRETQYF.

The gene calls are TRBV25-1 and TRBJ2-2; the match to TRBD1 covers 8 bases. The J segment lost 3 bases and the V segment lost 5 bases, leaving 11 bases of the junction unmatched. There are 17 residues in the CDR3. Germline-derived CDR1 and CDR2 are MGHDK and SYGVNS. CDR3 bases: TGTGCCAGCAGTCGGCCCTCCAGGGGGCATGACACCGGGGAGCTGTTTTTT. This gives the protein CASSRPSRGHDTGELFF.

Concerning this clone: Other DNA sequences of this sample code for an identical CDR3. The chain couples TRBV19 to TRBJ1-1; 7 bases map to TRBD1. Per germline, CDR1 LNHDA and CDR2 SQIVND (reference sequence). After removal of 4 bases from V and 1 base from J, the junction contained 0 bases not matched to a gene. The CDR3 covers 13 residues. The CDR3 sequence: CASSRQGNTEAFF. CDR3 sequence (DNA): TGTGCCAGTAGTAGACAGGGGAACACTGAAGCTTTCTTT.

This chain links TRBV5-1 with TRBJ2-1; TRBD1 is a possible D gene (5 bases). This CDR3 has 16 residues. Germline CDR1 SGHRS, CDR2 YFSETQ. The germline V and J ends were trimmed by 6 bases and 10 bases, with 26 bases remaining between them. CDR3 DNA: TGCGCCAGCACCACAGACTTGGTCCAGGGTAGGGGAGAGCAGTTCTTC. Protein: CASTTDLVQGRGEQFF.

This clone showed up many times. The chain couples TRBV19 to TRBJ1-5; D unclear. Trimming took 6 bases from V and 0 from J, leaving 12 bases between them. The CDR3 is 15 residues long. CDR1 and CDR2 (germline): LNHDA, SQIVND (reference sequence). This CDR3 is CASRKREDSNQPQHF. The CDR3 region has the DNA TGTGCCAGTAGGAAAAGGGAGGATAGCAATCAGCCCCAGCATTTT.